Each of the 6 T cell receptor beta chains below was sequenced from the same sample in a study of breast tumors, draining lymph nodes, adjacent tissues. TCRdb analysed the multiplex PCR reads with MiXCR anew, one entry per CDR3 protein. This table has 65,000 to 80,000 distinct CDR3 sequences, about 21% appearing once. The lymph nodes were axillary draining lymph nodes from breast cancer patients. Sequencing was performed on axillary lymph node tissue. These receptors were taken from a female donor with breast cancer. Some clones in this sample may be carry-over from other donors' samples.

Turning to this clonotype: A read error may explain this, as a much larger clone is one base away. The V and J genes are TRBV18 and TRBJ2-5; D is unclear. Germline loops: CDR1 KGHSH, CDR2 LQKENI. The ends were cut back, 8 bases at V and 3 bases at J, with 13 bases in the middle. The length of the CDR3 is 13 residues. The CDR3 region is CASPANSEETQYF. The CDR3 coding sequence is TGTGCCAGCCCAGCCAACTCCGAAGAGACCCAGTACTTC.

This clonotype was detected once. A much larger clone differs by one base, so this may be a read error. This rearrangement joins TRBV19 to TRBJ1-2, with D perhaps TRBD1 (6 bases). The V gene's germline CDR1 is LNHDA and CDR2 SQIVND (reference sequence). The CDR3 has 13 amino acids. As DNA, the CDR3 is TGTGCCAGTACCGCCCCAGGGGACTATAGCTACACCTTC. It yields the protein CASTAPGDYSYTF.

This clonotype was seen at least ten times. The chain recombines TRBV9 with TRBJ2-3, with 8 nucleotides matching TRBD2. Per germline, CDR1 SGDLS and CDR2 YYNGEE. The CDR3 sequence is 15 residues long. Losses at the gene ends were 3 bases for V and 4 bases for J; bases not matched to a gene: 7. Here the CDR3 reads CASSASGSIADTQYF. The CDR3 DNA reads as TGTGCCAGCAGCGCCAGCGGGAGTATCGCAGATACGCAGTATTTT.

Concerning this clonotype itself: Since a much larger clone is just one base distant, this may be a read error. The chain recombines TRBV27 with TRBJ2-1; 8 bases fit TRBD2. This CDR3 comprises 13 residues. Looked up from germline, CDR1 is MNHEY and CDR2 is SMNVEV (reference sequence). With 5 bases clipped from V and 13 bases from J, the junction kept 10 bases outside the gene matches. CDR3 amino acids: CASSRSGGFHQFF. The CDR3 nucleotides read TGTGCCAGCAGTCGGTCGGGAGGGTTCCATCAGTTCTTC.

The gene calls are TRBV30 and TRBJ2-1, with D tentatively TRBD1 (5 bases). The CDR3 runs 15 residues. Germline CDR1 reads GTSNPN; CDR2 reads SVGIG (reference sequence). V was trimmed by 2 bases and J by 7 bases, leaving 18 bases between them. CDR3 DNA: TGTGCCTGGAGTCTGGGCCCAGGGATAGGGAATGAGCAGTTCTTC. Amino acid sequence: CAWSLGPGIGNEQFF. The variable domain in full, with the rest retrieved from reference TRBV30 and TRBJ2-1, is SQTIHQWPATLVQPVGSPLSLECTVEGTSNPNLYWYRQAAGRGLQLLFYSVGIGQISSEVPQNLSASRPQDRQFILSSKKLLLSDSGFYLCAWSLGPGIGNEQFFGPGTRLTVL.

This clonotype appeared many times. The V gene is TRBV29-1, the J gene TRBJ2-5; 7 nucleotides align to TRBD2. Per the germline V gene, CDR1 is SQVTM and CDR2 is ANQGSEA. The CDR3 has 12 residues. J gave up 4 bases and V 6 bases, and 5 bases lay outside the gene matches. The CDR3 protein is CSVAGGIETQYF. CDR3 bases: TGCAGCGTAGCCGGGGGGATAGAGACCCAGTACTTC. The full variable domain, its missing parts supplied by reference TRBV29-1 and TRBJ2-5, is SAVISQKPSRDICQRGTSLTIQCQVDSQVTMMFWYRQQPGQSLTLIATANQGSEATYESGFVIDKFPISRPNLTFSTLTVSNMSPEDSSIYLCSVAGGIETQYFGPGTRLLVL.